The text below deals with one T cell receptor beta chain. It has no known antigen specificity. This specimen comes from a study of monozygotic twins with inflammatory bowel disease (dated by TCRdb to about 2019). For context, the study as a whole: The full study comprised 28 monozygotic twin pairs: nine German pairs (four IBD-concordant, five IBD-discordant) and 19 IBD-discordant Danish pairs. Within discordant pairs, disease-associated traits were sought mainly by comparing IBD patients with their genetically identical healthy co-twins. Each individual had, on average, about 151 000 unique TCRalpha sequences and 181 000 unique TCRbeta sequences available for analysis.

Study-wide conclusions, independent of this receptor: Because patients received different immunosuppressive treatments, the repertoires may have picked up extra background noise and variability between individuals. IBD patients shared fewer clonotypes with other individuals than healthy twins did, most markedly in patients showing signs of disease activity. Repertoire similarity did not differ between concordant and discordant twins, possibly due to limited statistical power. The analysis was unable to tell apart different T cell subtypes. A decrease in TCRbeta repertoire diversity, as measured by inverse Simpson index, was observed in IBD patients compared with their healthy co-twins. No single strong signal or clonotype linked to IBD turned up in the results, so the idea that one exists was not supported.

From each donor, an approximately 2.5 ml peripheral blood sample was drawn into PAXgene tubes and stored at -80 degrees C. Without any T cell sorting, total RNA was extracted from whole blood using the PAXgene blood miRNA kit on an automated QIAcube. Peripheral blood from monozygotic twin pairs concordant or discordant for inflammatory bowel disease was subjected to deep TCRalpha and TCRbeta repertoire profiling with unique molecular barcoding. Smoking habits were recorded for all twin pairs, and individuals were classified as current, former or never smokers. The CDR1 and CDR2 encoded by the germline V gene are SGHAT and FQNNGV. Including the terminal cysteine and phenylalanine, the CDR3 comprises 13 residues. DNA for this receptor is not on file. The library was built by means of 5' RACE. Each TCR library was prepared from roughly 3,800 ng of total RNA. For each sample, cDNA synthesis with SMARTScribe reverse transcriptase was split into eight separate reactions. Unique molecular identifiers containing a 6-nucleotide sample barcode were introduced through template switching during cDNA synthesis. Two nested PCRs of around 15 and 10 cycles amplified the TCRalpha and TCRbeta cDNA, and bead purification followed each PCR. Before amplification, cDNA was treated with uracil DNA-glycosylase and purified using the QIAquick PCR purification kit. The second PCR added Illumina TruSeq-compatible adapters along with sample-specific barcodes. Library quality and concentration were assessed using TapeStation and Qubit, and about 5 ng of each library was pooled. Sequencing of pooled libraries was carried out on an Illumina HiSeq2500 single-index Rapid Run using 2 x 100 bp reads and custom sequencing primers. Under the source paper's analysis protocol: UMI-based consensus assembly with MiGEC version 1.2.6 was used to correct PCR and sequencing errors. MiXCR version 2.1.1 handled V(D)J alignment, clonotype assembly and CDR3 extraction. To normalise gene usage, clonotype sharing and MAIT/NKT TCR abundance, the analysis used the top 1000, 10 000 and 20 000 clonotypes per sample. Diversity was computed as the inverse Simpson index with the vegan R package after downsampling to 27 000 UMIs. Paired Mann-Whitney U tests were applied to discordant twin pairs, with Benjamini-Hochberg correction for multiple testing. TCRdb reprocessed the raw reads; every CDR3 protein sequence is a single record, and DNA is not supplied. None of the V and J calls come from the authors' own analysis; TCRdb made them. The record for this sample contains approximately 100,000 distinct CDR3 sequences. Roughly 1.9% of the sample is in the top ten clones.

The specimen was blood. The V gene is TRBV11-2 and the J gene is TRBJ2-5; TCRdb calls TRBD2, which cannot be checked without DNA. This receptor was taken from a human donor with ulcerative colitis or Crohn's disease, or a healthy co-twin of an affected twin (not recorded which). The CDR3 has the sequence CASGLAGVETQYF.